This T cell receptor beta chain was sequenced for a study of T cell responses to AZD1222 COVID-19 vaccine. The germline V gene encodes CDR1 MNHEY and CDR2 SVGEGT. The ends were cut back, 2 bases at V and 6 bases at J, with 13 bases in the middle. This CDR3 has 14 residues. Repertoires were generated with immunoSEQ multiplex PCR, while TCRdb's copy carries only in-frame clones and drops some. The table has 110,000 to 150,000 clones, about 93% seen once; the top ten hold under 6.5%. Study-wide findings and caveats: The reported proportion of spike-specific TCRs targeting unmutated variant regions was nearly half. Two AZD1222 doses significantly raised spike-specific TCR breadth and depth over controls. Donors in the cohort were predominantly white British and more often female, and clonal diversity was possibly underestimated.

As concerns this clone: The antigen is not known.

The receptor's source is an adult in good health. Sequenced material: peripheral blood, taken on day 0 of AZD1222 vaccination. The chain links TRBV6-2 or TRBV6-3 to TRBJ1-2, with TRBD1 as a possible D gene (6 bases). CDR3 amino acids: CASSYGTGNHGYTF. In DNA, the CDR3 is TGTGCCAGCAGTTACGGCACAGGGAACCATGGCTACACCTTC.